These 17 T cell receptor beta chains were all obtained from the same sample, sequenced in a study of T cell responses to AZD1222 COVID-19 vaccine. TCRdb's copy holds only in-frame clones and misses some; the assay was immunoSEQ multiplex PCR. The sample includes more than 70,000 clones, around 90% of them seen just once. This specimen was peripheral blood, taken 28 days after the second AZD1222 dose. These receptors were obtained from an adult who received the AZD1222 COVID-19 vaccine.

The chain recombines TRBV6-2 or TRBV6-3 with TRBJ2-1, with a tentative D call TRBD2 (5 bases). This CDR3 comprises 15 residues. CDR1 is MNHEY, CDR2 SVGEGT, per germline. Trimming left V 6 bases short and J 0 bases short, with 12 bases between. In nucleotides, the CDR3 is TGTGCCAGCAGCCACGACGGAGGCTCCTACAATGAGCAGTTCTTC. This encodes CASSHDGGSYNEQFF.

This rearrangement joins TRBV6-4 to TRBJ2-5; the match to TRBD2 covers 9 bases. The V gene end was trimmed by 6 bases and the J gene end by 2 bases; junction bases not matched to a gene: 7. There are 15 residues in the CDR3. Germline lookup yields CDR1 MRHNA and CDR2 SNTAGT. Here the CDR3 reads CASSRLAGSQETQYF. DNA for the CDR3: TGTGCCAGCAGCCGTCTAGCGGGGTCTCAAGAGACCCAGTACTTC.

The chain carries TRBV6-1 and TRBJ2-4; no definite D call. Looked up from germline, CDR1 is MNHNS and CDR2 is SASEGT. V was pared by 3 bases and J by 3 bases, with 9 bases between. The CDR3 contains 14 residues. The CDR3 bases are TGTGCCAGCAGTGAGGCCAGCCTCAAAAACATTCAGTACTTC. Its protein product is CASSEASLKNIQYF.

The V call is TRBV4-3, the J call TRBJ2-1, with TRBD1 identical over 11 bases. The CDR3 totals 15 residues. CDR1 is LGHNA and CDR2 is YSLEER in the germline V gene. The V and J ends lost 6 bases and 7 bases, in that order; junction bases with no gene match: 8. The DNA for the CDR3 is TGCGCCAGCAGACCCGGGACAGGGGGAATTAATGAGCAGTTCTTC. Its translation is CASRPGTGGINEQFF.

CDR3 sequence (DNA): TGTGCCAGCAGCTTAGATCGGTCAGCCCGGGGCGGGCTGTTTTTT. Its protein is CASSLDRSARGGLFF. The chain has TRBV7-2 and TRBJ2-2, with D perhaps TRBD1 or TRBD2 (5 bases each). Trimming cost V 1 base and J 13 bases, with 19 bases left between them. From germline, CDR1 is SGHTA and CDR2 FQGNSA. The CDR3 has 15 amino acids.

The CDR3 region has the DNA TGTGCCACCCAGCGGTGGACAGACACGAACACTGAAGCTTTCTTT. Residues: CATQRWTDTNTEAFF. V is TRBV6-5 and J is TRBJ1-1; TRBD1 is a possible D gene (6 bases). Trimming took 10 bases from V and 1 from J, leaving 19 bases between them. The germline V gene encodes CDR1 MNHEY and CDR2 SVGAGI. This CDR3 is 15 amino acids long.

The chain is built from TRBV3-1 (or the pseudogene TRBV3-2) and TRBJ1-1, with a possible D match to TRBD1 (5 bases). The CDR3 is 14 amino acids. Trimming removed 4 bases at V and 2 bases at J, with 11 bases between. Germline V CDR1 and CDR2: LGHDT, YNNKEL (reference sequence). The DNA for the CDR3 is TGTGCCAGCAGCCTCTCAGGGCTTAACACTGAAGCTTTCTTT. Protein sequence: CASSLSGLNTEAFF.

As DNA, the CDR3 is TGTGCCAGCAGTTTAGGGGGAGGGAGCTCCTACGAGCAGTACTTC. It translates to CASSLGGGSSYEQYF. This chain connects TRBV28 to TRBJ2-7, with 7 bases that match TRBD2. J was trimmed by 0 bases and V by 2 bases; bases with no gene match: 4. The CDR3 covers 15 residues. Looked up from germline, CDR1 is MDHEN and CDR2 is SYDVKM.

V is TRBV5-6 and J is TRBJ2-3; 7 nucleotides align to TRBD1. The J segment lost 2 bases and the V segment lost 2 bases, leaving 5 bases of the junction unmatched. The CDR3 is 15 residues long. The germline CDR1 and CDR2 sequences are SGHDT and YYEEEE. The CDR3 protein is CASSFYDRDTDTQYF. The CDR3 DNA follows: TGTGCCAGCAGCTTTTATGACAGGGACACAGATACGCAGTATTTT. Using reference TRBV5-6 and TRBJ2-3 for the parts outside the CDR3, the full variable domain is DAGVTQSPTHLIKTRGQQVTLRCSPKSGHDTVSWYQQALGQGPQFIFQYYEEEERQRGNFPDRFSGHQFPNYSSELNVNALLLGDSALYLCASSFYDRDTDTQYFGPGTRLTVL.

V and J are TRBV27 and TRBJ2-3; 7 nucleotides match TRBD2. The CDR3 has 12 amino acids. The germline V gene encodes CDR1 MNHEY and CDR2 SMNVEV (reference sequence). With 4 bases clipped from V and 9 bases from J, the junction kept 4 bases outside the gene matches. The CDR3 DNA sequence: TGTGCCAGCAGTTCTCGACTAGCAACGCAGTATTTT. This codes for CASSSRLATQYF.

The chain carries TRBV28 and TRBJ2-7; perhaps D is TRBD1 or TRBD2 (5 bases each). Germline CDR1 is MDHEN and CDR2 is SYDVKM. This CDR3 is built from 15 residues. The V gene lost 9 bases and the J gene lost 4 bases, with 22 bases spanning the gap. The DNA of the CDR3 is TGTGCCAGTTGGCCTAGGTTGGGGGTTCTGTACGAGCAGTACTTC. As protein: CASWPRLGVLYEQYF.

The chain is built from TRBV7-9 and TRBJ1-2, with 9 bases matching TRBD1. CDR1 is SEHNR, CDR2 FQNEAQ, per germline (reference sequence). The V segment lost 1 base and the J segment 4 bases; nucleotides outside the gene matches: 10. CDR3 length: 17 amino acids. This CDR3 is CASSLVRTGENLYGYTF. In DNA form, the CDR3 reads TGTGCCAGCAGCTTAGTGAGGACAGGGGAAAATCTCTATGGCTACACCTTC. Combining the CDR3 with reference TRBV7-9 and TRBJ1-2 gives the whole variable domain DTGVSQNPRHKITKRGQNVTFRCDPISEHNRLYWYRQTLGQGPEFLTYFQNEAQLEKSRLLSDRFSAERPKGSFSTLEIQRTEQGDSAMYLCASSLVRTGENLYGYTFGSGTRLTVV.

The sample holds a few counts of this clone. The chain uses TRBV5-1 and TRBJ1-1; possible D gene TRBD1, 6 bases. Trimming shortened V by 0 bases and J by 1 base, and 7 bases separated the two germline ends. The germline V gene encodes CDR1 SGHRS and CDR2 YFSETQ. CDR3 length: 14 residues. The CDR3 nucleotides read TGCGCCAGCAGCTTGGCACAGGGGAACACTGAAGCTTTCTTT. Its protein product is CASSLAQGNTEAFF.

The DNA for the CDR3 is TGCGCCAGCAGCCTAAACGCGGGACAGGGGGTCTCTGAAGCTTTCTTT. Protein sequence: CASSLNAGQGVSEAFF. This chain uses TRBV5-1 with TRBJ1-1, with 11 bases matching TRBD1. The CDR3 runs 16 residues. V was clipped by 4 bases and J by 6 bases; unmatched bases: 11. In germline, CDR1 is SGHRS, CDR2 YFSETQ.

This CDR3 reads CASSSRTSGNPYEQYF. The CDR3 DNA reads TGTGCCAGCAGCTCTCGGACTAGCGGGAACCCCTACGAGCAGTACTTC. The chain recombines TRBV7-2 with TRBJ2-7; 12 bases line up with TRBD2. V was clipped by 4 bases and J by 2 bases; unmatched bases: 6. The germline V gene encodes CDR1 SGHTA and CDR2 FQGNSA. This CDR3 has 16 amino acids. Supplemented by reference TRBV7-2 and TRBJ2-7, the full variable domain reads GAGVSQSPSNKVTEKGKDVELRCDPISGHTALYWYRQSLGQGLEFLIYFQGNSAPDKSGLPSDRFSAERTGGSVSTLTIQRTQQEDSAVYLCASSSRTSGNPYEQYFGPGTRLTVT.

The V and J genes are TRBV7-2 and TRBJ2-3; no clear D gene. V gave up 4 bases and J gave up 6 bases, with 8 bases separating them. The CDR3 has 12 amino acids. The germline V gene has CDR1 SGHTA and CDR2 FQGNSA. This chain's CDR3 is CASSSDLDTQYF. CDR3 DNA: TGTGCCAGCAGCTCCGACTTGGATACGCAGTATTTT.

This chain links TRBV19 with TRBJ1-5; no definite D call. Germline CDR1 is LNHDA and CDR2 is SQIVND (reference sequence). The CDR3 sequence is 15 residues long. V was cut by 3 bases and J by 4 bases, with 13 bases left in between. CDR3 in DNA: TGTGCCAGTAGTATGCTCGGCTTTAGGAATCAGCCCCAGCATTTT. Its translation: CASSMLGFRNQPQHF.